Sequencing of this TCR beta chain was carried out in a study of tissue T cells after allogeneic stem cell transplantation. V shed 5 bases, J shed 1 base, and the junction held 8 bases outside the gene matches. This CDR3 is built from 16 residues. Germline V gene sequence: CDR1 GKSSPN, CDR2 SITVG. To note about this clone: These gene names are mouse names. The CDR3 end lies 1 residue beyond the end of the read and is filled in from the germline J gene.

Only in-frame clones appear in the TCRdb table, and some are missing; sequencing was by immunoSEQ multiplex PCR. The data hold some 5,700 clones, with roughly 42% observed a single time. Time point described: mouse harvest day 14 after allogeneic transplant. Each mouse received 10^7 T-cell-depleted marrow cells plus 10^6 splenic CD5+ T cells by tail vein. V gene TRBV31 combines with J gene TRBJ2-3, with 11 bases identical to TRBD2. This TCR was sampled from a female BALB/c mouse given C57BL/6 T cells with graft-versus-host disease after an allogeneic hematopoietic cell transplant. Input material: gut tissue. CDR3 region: CAWAPLGLGGAETLYF. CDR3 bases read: TGTGCCTGGGCCCCCCTGGGACTGGGGGGTGCAGAAACGCTGTAT. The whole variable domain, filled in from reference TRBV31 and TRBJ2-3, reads AQTIHQWPVAEIKAVGSPLSLGCTIKGKSSPNLYWYWQATGGTLQQLFYSITVGQVESVVQLNLSASRPKDDQFILSTEKLLLSHSGFYLCAWAPLGLGGAETLYFGSGTRLTVL.